The sequence of this T cell receptor beta chain was determined in a study of molecular identifiers for immune sequencing clone quantification. Study summary: Split five ways in replicates, RNA from around 20,000 or 99,000 naive CD8 cells had four portions sequenced. Overall study results and limits: In naive cells, clones above 20 RNA copies held under 1% of molecules, whereas in effector cells they held over 97%.

The germline CDR1 and CDR2 sequences are MDHEN and SYDVKM. CDR3 length: 15 residues. The count of this clonotype is one. Antigen unknown. An end of the junction does not agree with germline; a read error may underlie this. Bulk TCR libraries were made with methods that had been previously described and with listed TCR primers. Using its own MiXCR run on the PCR reads, TCRdb lists one record per CDR3 protein. Among tens of thousands of distinct CDR3 sequences listed, 21% were seen once. The receptor was derived from a human donor in good health. Some libraries in this study had Jurkat cell RNA spiked in. The rearrangement joins TRBV28 to TRBJ1-1; tentatively, D is TRBD1 (6 bases). The sample taken for sequencing was naive CD8+ T cells from blood, with Jurkat cell RNA spiked in. Indicated subset: FACS-sorted CD8+CD4-CCR7+CD45RA+ naive T cells. The CDR3 nucleotides are TGTGCCAGCAGAGGAAGACAGGCGATGGACACTGAGGCTTTCTTT. Its protein product is CASRGRQAMDTEAFF.